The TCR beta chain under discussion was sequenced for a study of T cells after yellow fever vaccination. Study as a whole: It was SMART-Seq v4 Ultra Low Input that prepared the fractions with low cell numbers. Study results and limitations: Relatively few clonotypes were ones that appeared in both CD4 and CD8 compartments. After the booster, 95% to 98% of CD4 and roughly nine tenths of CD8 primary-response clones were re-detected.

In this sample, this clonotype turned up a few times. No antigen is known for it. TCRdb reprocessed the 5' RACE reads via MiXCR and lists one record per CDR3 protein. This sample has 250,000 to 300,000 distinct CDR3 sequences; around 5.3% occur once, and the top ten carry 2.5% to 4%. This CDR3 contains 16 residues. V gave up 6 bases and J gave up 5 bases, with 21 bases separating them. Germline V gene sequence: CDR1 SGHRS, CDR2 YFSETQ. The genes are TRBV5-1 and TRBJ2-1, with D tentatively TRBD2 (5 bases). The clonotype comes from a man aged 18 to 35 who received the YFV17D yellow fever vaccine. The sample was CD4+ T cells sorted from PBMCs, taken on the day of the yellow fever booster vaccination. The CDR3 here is CASKSGAWTNDNEQFF. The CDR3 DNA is TGCGCCAGCAAAAGCGGCGCGTGGACCAACGACAATGAGCAGTTCTTC. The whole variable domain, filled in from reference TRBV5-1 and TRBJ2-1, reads KAGVTQTPRYLIKTRGQQVTLSCSPISGHRSVSWYQQTPGQGLQFLFEYFSETQRNKGNFPGRFSGRQFSNSRSEMNVSTLELGDSALYLCASKSGAWTNDNEQFFGPGTRLTVL.